This entry features one T cell receptor beta chain sequence. The target antigen is unknown. The V gene lost 0 bases and the J gene lost 6 bases, with 2 bases spanning the gap. CDR1 and CDR2 from the germline V gene are KGHDR and SFDVKD. The CDR3 has 11 amino acids. The data belong to a study of T-cell memory formation after mild COVID-19. The study, taken as a whole, reports: Researchers found some responding clones in pre-infection memory, a sign that cross-reactive memory joined.

TCRdb itself ran the 5' RACE reads through MiXCR, one entry per CDR3 protein. This table holds around 440,000 distinct CDR3 sequences, 15% to 20% found once. This sequence was found in an adult woman who had mild COVID-19 (a few samples of this study predate the infection). Cell type and time point are not known. The source material was PBMCs or a T cell subset sorted from them (not recorded which). The chain couples TRBV24-1 to TRBJ2-7; D uncertain. The CDR3 loop is CATSDLIEQYF. As DNA, the CDR3 is TGTGCCACCAGTGATTTGATCGAGCAGTACTTC.